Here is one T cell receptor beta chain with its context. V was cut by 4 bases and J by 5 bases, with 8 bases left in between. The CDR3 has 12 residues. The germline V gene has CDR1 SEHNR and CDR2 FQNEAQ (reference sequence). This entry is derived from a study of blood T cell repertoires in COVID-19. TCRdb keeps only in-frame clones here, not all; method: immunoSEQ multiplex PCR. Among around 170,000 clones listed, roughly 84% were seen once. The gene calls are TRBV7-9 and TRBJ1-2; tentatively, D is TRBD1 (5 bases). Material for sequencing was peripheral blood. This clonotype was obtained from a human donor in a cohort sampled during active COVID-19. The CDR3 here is CASSSTGYGYTF. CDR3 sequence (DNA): TGTGCCAGCAGCTCAACAGGTTATGGCTACACCTTC.